These 5 T cell receptor beta chains originate from one sample sequenced in a study of blood T cell repertoires in COVID-19. Using immunoSEQ multiplex PCR, the repertoire was profiled, and TCRdb retains in-frame clones only, with some absent. This table has roughly 270,000 clones, roughly 85% appearing once. The sequenced sample consisted of peripheral blood. The receptors were sampled from a man aged 45-65 years with active or convalescent COVID-19.

The chain has TRBV28 and TRBJ1-2, with 8 bases fitting TRBD1. V shed 5 bases and J 0 bases; nucleotides not matched to a gene: 5. Germline V gene lookup returns CDR1 MDHEN and CDR2 SYDVKM. CDR3 length equals 15 residues. The CDR3 coding sequence is TGTGCCAGCAGTCCGGGGACAGGACCTAACTATGGCTACACCTTC. This sequence encodes CASSPGTGPNYGYTF.

The rearrangement links TRBV27 to TRBJ1-1; 8 bases fit TRBD1. CDR1 is MNHEY, CDR2 SMNVEV, per germline (reference sequence). The ends lost 4 bases at V and 6 bases at J; junction bases unmatched: 4. This CDR3 is 13 amino acids long. CDR3 in DNA: TGTGCCAGCAGTTCGGGACAGGTCGCTGAAGCTTTCTTT. This encodes CASSSGQVAEAFF.

CDR3 sequence (DNA): TGTGCCAGCAGTTGGTTAGCAGCCGGCCCAGATACGCAGTATTTT. Encoded protein: CASSWLAAGPDTQYF. V is TRBV27 and J is TRBJ2-3, with D hard to call. CDR3 length equals 15 residues. Germline-derived CDR1 and CDR2 are MNHEY and SMNVEV (reference sequence). V lost 4 bases and J 4 bases, leaving 15 bases between the germline ends.

V is TRBV14 and J is TRBJ2-7, with TRBD1 matching over 7 bases. Unmatched junction bases numbered 5, after V lost 0 bases and J lost 9 bases. The germline V gene encodes CDR1 SGHDN and CDR2 FVKESK. This CDR3 is 13 amino acids long. The DNA of the CDR3 is TGTGCCAGCAGCCAAGAATTGAGGGGGCCGCAGTACTTC. Translation gives CASSQELRGPQYF. The variable domain in full, with the rest retrieved from reference TRBV14 and TRBJ2-7, is EAGVTQFPSHSVIEKGQTVTLRCDPISGHDNLYWYRRVMGKEIKFLLHFVKESKQDESGMPNNRFLAERTGGTYSTLKVQPAELEDSGVYFCASSQELRGPQYFGPGTRLTVT.

The genes are TRBV7-9 and TRBJ1-2; TRBD1 agrees at 11 bases. CDR1 and CDR2 (germline): SEHNR, FQNEAQ (reference sequence). The CDR3 covers 13 residues. Germline trimming cut 4 bases from V and 8 bases from J; bases unmatched to any gene: 3. This chain's CDR3 is CASSWDRGTGYTF. For the CDR3, the DNA is TGTGCCAGCAGCTGGGACAGGGGGACCGGCTACACCTTC.